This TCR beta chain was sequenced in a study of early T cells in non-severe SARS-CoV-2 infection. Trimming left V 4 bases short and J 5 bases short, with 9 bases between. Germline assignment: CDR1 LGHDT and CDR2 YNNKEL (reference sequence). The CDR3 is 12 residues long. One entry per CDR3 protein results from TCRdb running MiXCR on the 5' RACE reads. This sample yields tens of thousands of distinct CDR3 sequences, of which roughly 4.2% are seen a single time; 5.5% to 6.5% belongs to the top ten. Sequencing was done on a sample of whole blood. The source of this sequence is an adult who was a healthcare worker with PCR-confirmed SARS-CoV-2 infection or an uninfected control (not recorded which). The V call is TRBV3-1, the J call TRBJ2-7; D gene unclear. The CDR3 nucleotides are TGTGCCAGCAGCCCTCCGCTCCACGAGCAGTACTTC. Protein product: CASSPPLHEQYF.